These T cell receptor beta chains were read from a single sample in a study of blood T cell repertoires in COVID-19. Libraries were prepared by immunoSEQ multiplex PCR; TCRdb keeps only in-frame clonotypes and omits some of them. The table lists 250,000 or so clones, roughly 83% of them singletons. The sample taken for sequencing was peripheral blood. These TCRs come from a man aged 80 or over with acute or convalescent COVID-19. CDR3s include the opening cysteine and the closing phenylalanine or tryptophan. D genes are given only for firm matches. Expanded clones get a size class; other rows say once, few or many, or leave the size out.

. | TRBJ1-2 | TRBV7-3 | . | TGTGCCAGCAGCTACGGACCGCTAAGGGAGTATGGCTACACCTTC | CASSYGPLREYGYTF
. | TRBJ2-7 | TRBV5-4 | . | TGTGCCAGCAGCTTGGCACAACATACCTACGAGCAGTACTTC | CASSLAQHTYEQYF
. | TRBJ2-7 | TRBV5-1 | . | TGCGCCAGCAGCCTGACAGGCATCTACGAGCAGTACTTC | CASSLTGIYEQYF
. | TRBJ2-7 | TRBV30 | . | TGTGCCTGGAGTGTACAGGCAGGGGTAGCAAGCGAGCAGTACTTC | CAWSVQAGVASEQYF
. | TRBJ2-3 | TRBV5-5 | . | TGTGCCAGCAGCGCGGGACCTACAGATACGCAGTATTTT | CASSAGPTDTQYF
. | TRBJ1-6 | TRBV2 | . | TGTGCCAGCAGGCCCGGGTGGCTGAATAATTCACCCCTCCACTTT | CASRPGWLNNSPLHF
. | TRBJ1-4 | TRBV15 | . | TGTGCCACCAGCAGAGACAATACAAGTCGAGAAAAACTGTTTTTT | CATSRDNTSREKLFF
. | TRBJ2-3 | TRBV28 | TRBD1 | TGTGCCAGCAGTCGTCCCGGGACAGGGGCAGATACGCAGTATTTT | CASSRPGTGADTQYF
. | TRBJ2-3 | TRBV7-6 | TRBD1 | TGTGCCAGCAGCCTCTTAAGGGGACAGGGGGCAGATACGCAGTATTTT | CASSLLRGQGADTQYF
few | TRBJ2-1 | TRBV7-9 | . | TGTGCCAGCAGCTTAGGCCACAGGCGGGGTATGGCCTACAATGAGCAGTTCTTC | CASSLGHRRGMAYNEQFF
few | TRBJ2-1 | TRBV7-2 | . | TGTGCCAGCAGCTTAGACAGGAGCAATGAGCAGTTCTTC | CASSLDRSNEQFF
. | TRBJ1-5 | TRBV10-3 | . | TGTGCCATCAGTGAGTCGGCGGATAGCAATCAGCCCCAGCATTTT | CAISESADSNQPQHF
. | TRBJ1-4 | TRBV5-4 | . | TGTGCCAGCAGCTTGGCCGGTGTTTATGAAAAACTGTTTTTT | CASSLAGVYEKLFF
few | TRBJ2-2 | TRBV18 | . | TGTGCCAGCTCACCCCGGGTGTCCGGGGAGCTGTTTTTT | CASSPRVSGELFF
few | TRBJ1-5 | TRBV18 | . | TGTGCCAGCTCACCCCAGGGGAATGGCAATCAGCCCCAGCATTTT | CASSPQGNGNQPQHF
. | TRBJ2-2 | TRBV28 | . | TGTGCCAGCAGTTTACCGACCGGGGAGCTGTTTTTT | CASSLPTGELFF
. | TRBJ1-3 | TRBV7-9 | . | TGTGCCAGCAGCGTAGCCCAGGGAACTGGAAACACCATATATTTT | CASSVAQGTGNTIYF
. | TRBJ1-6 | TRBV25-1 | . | TGTGCCAGCAGTGAAGAGGGACATTGGAGACCCCTCCACTTT | CASSEEGHWRPLHF
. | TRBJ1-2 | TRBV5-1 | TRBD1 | TGCGCCAGCAGCTTGGACCCGACAGGGGGTTATGGCTACACCTTC | CASSLDPTGGYGYTF
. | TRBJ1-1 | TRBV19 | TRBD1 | TGTGCCAGTGATCACAGGGGTACGAAGAACACTGAAGCTTTCTTT | CASDHRGTKNTEAFF
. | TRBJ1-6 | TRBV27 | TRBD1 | TGTGCCAGCAGTTTACCGGGACAGGGAAATTCACCCCTCCACTTT | CASSLPGQGNSPLHF
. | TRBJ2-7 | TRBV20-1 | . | TGCAGTGCTAGTTCAGTCCTCCCCCACGAGCAGTACTTC | CSASSVLPHEQYF
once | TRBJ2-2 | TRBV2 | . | TGTGCCAGCAGGGCCGGGACACTCACCGGGGAGCTGTTTTTT | CASRAGTLTGELFF
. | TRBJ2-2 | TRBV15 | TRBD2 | TGTGCCACCAGCAGGGGGTTAGCGGGAGGGCCTCAAACCGGGGAGCTGTTTTTT | CATSRGLAGGPQTGELFF
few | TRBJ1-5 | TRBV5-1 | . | TGCGCCAGCAGCTTGGAGTCGGGGAGCAATCAGCCCCAGCATTTT | CASSLESGSNQPQHF
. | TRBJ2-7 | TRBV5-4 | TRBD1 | TGTGCCAGCAGCTCTCGTTTGGGCACCCGGGACAGGCCCTTTGACGAGCAGTACTTC | CASSSRLGTRDRPFDEQYF
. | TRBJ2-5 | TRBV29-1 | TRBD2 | TGCAGCGTTGAGGGACTAGCGGGAGGGCGTCGAGAGACCCAGTACTTC | CSVEGLAGGRRETQYF
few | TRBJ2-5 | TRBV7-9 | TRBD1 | TGTGCCAGCAGCTTAGACCTACAGGGGGCGCGAGAGACCCAGTACTTC | CASSLDLQGARETQYF
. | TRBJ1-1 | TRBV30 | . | TGTGCCTGGAGGGCGGCAAGCGGGGAGAACACTGAAGCTTTCTTT | CAWRAASGENTEAFF
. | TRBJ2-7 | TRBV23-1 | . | TGCGCCAGCCGCCACAGGTTTAACCCCCACTCCTACGAGCAGTACTTC | CASRHRFNPHSYEQYF
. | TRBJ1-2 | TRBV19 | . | TGTGCCAGTAGTCCCCGGAATACCGTAACGGGCTATGGCTACACCTTC | CASSPRNTVTGYGYTF
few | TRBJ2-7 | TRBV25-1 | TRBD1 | TGTGCCAGCAGTGAATTTCGGACAGGGCCCTACGAGCAGTACTTC | CASSEFRTGPYEQYF
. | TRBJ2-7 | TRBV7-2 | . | TGTGCCAGCAGCTTATCGGGACTCCCCCAAGGGCAGTACTTC | CASSLSGLPQGQYF
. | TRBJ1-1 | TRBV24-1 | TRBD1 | TGTGCCACCCGAGAGACAGGGGTGAACACTGAAGCTTTCTTT | CATRETGVNTEAFF
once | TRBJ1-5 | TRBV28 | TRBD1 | TGTGCCAGCAGTTTACCGGGACAGGGACCTAATCAGCCCCAGCATTTT | CASSLPGQGPNQPQHF
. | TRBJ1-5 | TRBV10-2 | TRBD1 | TGCGCCAGCAGTGCGACAGGGGCGAATCAGCCCCAGCATTTT | CASSATGANQPQHF
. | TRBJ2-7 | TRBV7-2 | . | TGTGCCAGCAGCTATAAGACATCCTTCTACGAGCAGTACTTC | CASSYKTSFYEQYF
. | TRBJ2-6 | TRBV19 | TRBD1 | TGTGCCAGTAGCCGGGACAGGGGTCCTGGGGCCAACGTCCTGACTTTC | CASSRDRGPGANVLTF
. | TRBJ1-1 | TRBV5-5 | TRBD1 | TGTGCCAGCAGCTTCATCTCGGGCAGGGGGCTTACTGAAGCTTTCTTT | CASSFISGRGLTEAFF
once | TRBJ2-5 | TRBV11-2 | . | TGTGCCAGCAGCCTAGGGGCCAGAGAGACCCAGTACTTC | CASSLGARETQYF
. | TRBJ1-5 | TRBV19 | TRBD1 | TGTGCCAGTTCAACATTGGGGACAGGGTTTGGTAATCAGCCCCAGCATTTT | CASSTLGTGFGNQPQHF
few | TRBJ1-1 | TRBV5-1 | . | TGCGCCAGCAGCTTGTTTGTGGGAGGGACTGAAGCTTTCTTT | CASSLFVGGTEAFF
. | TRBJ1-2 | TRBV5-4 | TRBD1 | TGTGCCAGCAGGGGACAGGGAGTTCCTTATGGCTACACCTTC | CASRGQGVPYGYTF
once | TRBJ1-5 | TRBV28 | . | TGTGCCAGCCGAGGGGGTGTCAGCAATCAGCCCCAGCATTTT | CASRGGVSNQPQHF
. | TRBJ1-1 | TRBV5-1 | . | TGCGCCAGCAGCTTGGCGGCGGGCCCTAACACTGAAGCTTTCTTT | CASSLAAGPNTEAFF
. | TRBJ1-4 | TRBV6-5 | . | TGTGCCAGCAGTTACGGCCAGGGAAGAGATGAAAAACTGTTTTTT | CASSYGQGRDEKLFF
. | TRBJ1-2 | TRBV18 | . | TGTGCCAGCTCACCTGACAGCAAAACTAACTATGGCTACACCTTC | CASSPDSKTNYGYTF
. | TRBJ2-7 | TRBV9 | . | TGTGCCAGCAGCGCCCCCCCGGGGGAGCAGTACTTC | CASSAPPGEQYF
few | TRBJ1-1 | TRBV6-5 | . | TGTGCCAGCAGTTATTCCGGACGGGGGAACACTGAAGCTTTCTTT | CASSYSGRGNTEAFF
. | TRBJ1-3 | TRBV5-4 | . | TGTGCCAGCAGCTTGGCGGCGGGGGTGAGCTCTGGAAACACCATATATTTT | CASSLAAGVSSGNTIYF
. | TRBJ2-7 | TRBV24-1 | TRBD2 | TGTGCCACCAGCGAGGGGCGGGACTACCTCTCGGGGGACGAGCAGTACTTC | CATSEGRDYLSGDEQYF
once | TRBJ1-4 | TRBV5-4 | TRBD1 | TGTGCCAGCAGCGGGGGACAGGGGTTGACTGAAAAACTGTTTTTT | CASSGGQGLTEKLFF
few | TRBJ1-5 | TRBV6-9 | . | TGTGCCAGCAGTAACTACTGGACACCCATTCCCCTCTATAGCAATCAGCCCCAGCATTTT | CASSNYWTPIPLYSNQPQHF
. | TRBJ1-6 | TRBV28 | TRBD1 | TGTGCCAGCAGTCCCCCTGACAGGGTGGGTTCACCCCTCCACTTT | CASSPPDRVGSPLHF
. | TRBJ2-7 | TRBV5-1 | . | TGCGCCAGCAGCTTGGAGAGACTAGGCGCCGAGCAGTACTTC | CASSLERLGAEQYF
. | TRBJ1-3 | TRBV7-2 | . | TGTGCCAGCAGCCTATACAGGGCTGGAAACACCATATATTTT | CASSLYRAGNTIYF
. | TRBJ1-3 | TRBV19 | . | TGTGCCAGTAGTATAAGTAGCTCAGCCGGAAACACCATATATTTT | CASSISSSAGNTIYF
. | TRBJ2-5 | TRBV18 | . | TGTGCCAGCTCACAGGACTGGGAAGAGACCCAGTACTTC | CASSQDWEETQYF
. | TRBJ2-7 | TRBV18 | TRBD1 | TGTGCCAGCTCACCATCCCGGGACAGGGGGGACTACGAGCAGTACTTC | CASSPSRDRGDYEQYF